This passage covers 8 T cell receptor beta chains from one sample sequenced in a study of blood T cell repertoires in COVID-19. Produced via immunoSEQ multiplex PCR; TCRdb's table is partial and in-frame only. The table shows around 100,000 clones, with 89% occurring only once. Input material: peripheral blood. These receptors were taken from a man aged 60 to 69 with COVID-19, enrolled during active disease.

The chain employs TRBV30 and TRBJ2-7; TRBD1 aligns across 9 bases. Trimming removed 0 bases from V and 1 base from J; junction bases left unmatched: 4. Looked up from germline, CDR1 is GTSNPN and CDR2 is SVGIG (reference sequence). The CDR3 runs 15 residues. CDR3 DNA sequence: TGTGCCTGGAGTGTACCCGGACAGGGGTCCTACGAGCAGTACTTC. Translation gives CAWSVPGQGSYEQYF.

The chain combines TRBV19 with TRBJ2-3; 10 bases are a match to TRBD1. J gave up 2 bases and V 3 bases, and 5 bases lay outside the gene matches. Germline V lookup: CDR1 LNHDA, CDR2 SQIVND (reference sequence). This CDR3 is 16 amino acids long. CDR3 sequence reads: CASSIAGQGPTDTQYF. The CDR3 DNA sequence: TGTGCCAGTAGTATCGCGGGACAGGGGCCCACAGATACGCAGTATTTT.

The CDR3 DNA is TGCAGCGTCGCCACCTTTTTCAGGGGTGAAGCTTTCTTT. It codes for CSVATFFRGEAFF. The chain couples TRBV29-1 to TRBJ1-1, with a tentative D call TRBD1 (6 bases). CDR1 and CDR2 (germline): SQVTM, ANQGSEA. V was pared by 6 bases and J by 7 bases, with 18 bases between. The CDR3 loop spans 13 amino acids.

The rearrangement joins TRBV3-1 (or the pseudogene TRBV3-2) to TRBJ2-3; TRBD1 is a possible D gene (6 bases). The germline V and J ends were trimmed by 4 bases and 0 bases, with 11 bases remaining between them. The CDR3 loop spans 15 amino acids. Germline lookup yields CDR1 LGHDT and CDR2 YNNKEL (reference sequence). CDR3 loop: CASSRKGGSTDTQYF. DNA of the CDR3: TGTGCCAGCAGCCGCAAAGGGGGAAGCACAGATACGCAGTATTTT.

DNA for the CDR3: TGCGCCAGCAGCCAAGATAGGACAGATAATTCACCCCTCCACTTT. Amino acids: CASSQDRTDNSPLHF. This sequence joins TRBV4-3 and TRBJ1-6, with a weak D call TRBD1 (6 bases). In germline, CDR1 is LGHNA, CDR2 YSLEER. The germline V and J ends were trimmed by 0 bases and 5 bases, with 8 bases remaining between them. The CDR3 loop spans 15 amino acids.

J is TRBJ1-2 and V is TRBV11-2, with D possibly TRBD1 on 6 matching bases. The CDR3 spans 15 residues. Germline V gene sequence: CDR1 SGHAT, CDR2 FQNNGV. Trimming cost V 3 bases and J 7 bases, with 18 bases left between them. CDR3 region: CASSFLLGAGGGYTF. The DNA of the CDR3 is TGTGCCAGCAGCTTCCTTTTGGGGGCGGGAGGTGGCTACACCTTC.

This sequence joins TRBV5-6 and TRBJ2-3; D gene unclear. The CDR3 contains 17 residues. The V gene's germline CDR1 is SGHDT and CDR2 YYEEEE. Trimming left V 2 bases short and J 2 bases short, with 18 bases between. The CDR3 region is CASSFGPSQIFTDTQYF. The CDR3, as DNA: TGTGCCAGCAGCTTTGGGCCTTCTCAGATCTTCACAGATACGCAGTATTTT.

This sequence joins TRBV28 and TRBJ2-7; tentatively, D is TRBD1 (6 bases). The CDR3 consists of 15 residues. Germline CDR1 MDHEN, CDR2 SYDVKM. Trimming cost V 4 bases and J 2 bases, with 15 bases left between them. CDR3 bases: TGTGCCAGCAGTTCTTTGACAGGACGCACCTACGAGCAGTACTTC. It encodes CASSSLTGRTYEQYF.